Given below is one TCR beta chain in context. The sample belongs to a study of radiotherapy plus CTLA-4 blockade in lung cancer. Focal radiation with ipilimumab CTLA-4 blockade was given to patients with chemo-refractory metastatic non-small-cell lung cancer. The assay was immunoSEQ multiplex PCR, and TCRdb's table has in-frame clones only and misses some. The sample records tens of thousands of clones, approximately 86% being singletons. The sequence derives from a human donor with non-small cell lung cancer whose response to radiotherapy plus ipilimumab could not be evaluated. The material sequenced was peripheral blood, taken from a patient treated with radiotherapy plus ipilimumab.

The CDR3: CAYSAEGGYTF. In nucleotides, the CDR3 is TGTGCCTACAGTGCCGAGGGAGGCTACACCTTC. The genes are TRBV10-3 and TRBJ1-2; D ambiguous. This CDR3 contains 11 residues. In germline, CDR1 is ENHRY, CDR2 SYGVKD. The V end was cut by 11 bases, the J end by 8 bases, with 15 bases between.